The 12 T cell receptor beta chains below come from one sample, sequenced in a study of T-cell reconstitution after alpha-beta-depleted transplantation in children. TCRbeta library construction was performed incorporating unique molecular identifiers. One entry per CDR3 protein, called by TCRdb with MiXCR from the PCR reads. Of about 250,000 distinct CDR3 sequences listed, 20% to 30% are singletons. This sample comprised PBMCs, mostly from graft donor cells, obtained 360 days after TCRalphabeta/CD19-depleted stem cell transplant. These receptors were taken from a female patient aged 2-9 years who had a stem cell transplant for congenital amegakaryocytic thrombocytopenia, so the T cells may come from the graft donor.

The rearrangement links TRBV18 to TRBJ2-5; 8 bases map to TRBD2. V gave up 6 bases and J gave up 2 bases; unmatched junction bases: 8. The CDR3 loop spans 15 amino acids. In germline, CDR1 is KGHSH, CDR2 LQKENI. For the CDR3, the DNA is TGTGCCAGCTCGACCTTACTAGCGGATCAAGAGACCCAGTACTTC. Protein: CASSTLLADQETQYF. The variable domain in full, completed from reference TRBV18 and TRBJ2-5, reads NAGVMQNPRHLVRRRGQEARLRCSPMKGHSHVYWYRQLPEEGLKFMVYLQKENIIDESGMPKERFSAEFPKEGPSILRIQQVVRGDSAAYFCASSTLLADQETQYFGPGTRLLVL.

J is TRBJ2-7 and V is TRBV6-2 or TRBV6-3, with 9 bases aligning to TRBD1. The junction had 6 bases not matched to a gene; V was cut back by 6 bases and J by 0 bases. Germline V gene sequence: CDR1 MNHEY, CDR2 SVGEGT. The CDR3 runs 15 residues. CDR3 protein: CASRGQGVRSYEQYF. The CDR3 DNA is TGTGCCAGCAGGGGACAGGGAGTTCGCTCCTACGAGCAGTACTTC.

This clonotype has just a few counts. The rearrangement links TRBV7-6 to TRBJ2-3, with 8 positions matching TRBD2. CDR3 size: 18 residues. The J segment lost 2 bases and the V segment lost 5 bases, leaving 15 bases of the junction unmatched. The germline V gene encodes CDR1 SGHVS and CDR2 FNYEAQ. CDR3 DNA sequence: TGTGCCAGCAGCAACATACCGGGGGGACTAGGGGCCACAGATACGCAGTATTTT. As protein: CASSNIPGGLGATDTQYF. Supplemented by reference TRBV7-6 and TRBJ2-3, the full variable domain reads GAGVSQSPRYKVTKRGQDVALRCDPISGHVSLYWYRQALGQGPEFLTYFNYEAQQDKSGLPNDRFSAERPEGSISTLTIQRTEQRDSAMYRCASSNIPGGLGATDTQYFGPGTRLTVL.

The chain employs TRBV20-1 and TRBJ1-5; TRBD1 matches 7 bases. Looked up from germline, CDR1 is DFQATT and CDR2 is SNEGSKA (reference sequence). The CDR3 loop spans 13 amino acids. The ends lost 6 bases at V and 3 bases at J; junction bases unmatched: 5. The CDR3 DNA sequence: TGCAGTGCGGCCGGGACAGCCAATCAGCCCCAGCATTTT. Amino acid sequence: CSAAGTANQPQHF.

The V gene is TRBV6-1, the J gene TRBJ2-7; TRBD2 matches 9 bases. V was clipped by 5 bases and J by 0 bases; unmatched bases: 23. CDR3 length equals 21 residues. CDR1 MNHNS and CDR2 SASEGT come from the germline V gene. CDR3 in amino acids: CASSQRTKTSGSTNSSYEQYF. The CDR3 DNA is TGTGCCAGCAGTCAAAGAACAAAGACTAGCGGCAGCACCAATAGCTCCTACGAGCAGTACTTC.

This clonotype came up many times. The chain joins TRBV4-1 to TRBJ2-1, with D possibly TRBD2 on 6 matching bases. Looked up from germline, CDR1 is MGHRA and CDR2 is YSYEKL. The CDR3 covers 17 residues. V dropped 1 base and J dropped 5 bases, with 18 bases sitting between them. CDR3 residues: CASSQVYSGRPDNEQFF. CDR3 bases: TGCGCCAGCAGCCAAGTTTATAGCGGACGACCGGACAATGAGCAGTTCTTC.

The V and J genes are TRBV20-1 and TRBJ1-2, with a tentative D call TRBD1 (5 bases). The germline V and J ends were trimmed by 6 bases and 4 bases, with 15 bases remaining between them. From germline, CDR1 is DFQATT and CDR2 SNEGSKA (reference sequence). CDR3 length: 13 residues. CDR3 amino acids: CSARGPDIYGYTF. The DNA for the CDR3 is TGCAGTGCAAGGGGCCCAGACATCTATGGCTACACCTTC.

This clonotype was detected ten times or more. The V call is TRBV5-1, the J call TRBJ1-2; 8 nucleotides line up with TRBD1. J lost 4 bases, V lost 0 bases, and 8 bases had no gene match. The CDR3 is 16 amino acids. Germline V gene data show CDR1 as SGHRS and CDR2 as YFSETQ. As DNA, the CDR3 is TGCGCCAGCAGCTTGGCCGAAGGGACAGGACCCTATGGCTACACCTTC. Encoded protein: CASSLAEGTGPYGYTF.

This chain joins TRBV12-3 or TRBV12-4 and TRBJ2-7; the D gene is possibly TRBD2 (6 bases). CDR3 length equals 11 residues. V lost 7 bases, J lost 4 bases, and 8 bases lay in between. The CDR3, as DNA: TGTGCCAGCACGGGGGAATACGAGCAGTACTTC. This translates into CASTGEYEQYF.

This clonotype was observed many times. The chain links TRBV12-3 or TRBV12-4 to TRBJ1-1, with D unclear. There are 14 residues in the CDR3. Trimming left V 0 bases short and J 4 bases short, with 9 bases between. CDR3: CASSLAHLSTEAFF. The CDR3 coding sequence is TGTGCCAGCAGTTTAGCCCATCTTTCCACTGAAGCTTTCTTT.

This clonotype was observed many times. The chain recombines TRBV29-1 with TRBJ2-7, with D tentatively TRBD1 (5 bases). CDR1 is SQVTM and CDR2 is ANQGSEA in the germline V gene. This CDR3 is 11 amino acids long. Trimming shortened V by 4 bases and J by 4 bases, and 8 bases separated the two germline ends. CDR3 loop: CSVVRGYEQYF. The CDR3 DNA reads TGCAGCGTTGTTAGGGGATACGAGCAGTACTTC.

The CDR3 DNA is TGTGCCAGTAGTAGCGGGCCATCCTACAATGAGCAGTTCTTC. As protein: CASSSGPSYNEQFF. The chain recombines TRBV19 with TRBJ2-1; the D gene is possibly TRBD2 (5 bases). V lost 4 bases to trimming and J lost 1 base, with 8 bases between them. Germline V gene sequence: CDR1 LNHDA, CDR2 SQIVND (reference sequence). This CDR3 spans 14 amino acids.